One and the same sample provided the 29 T cell receptor beta chains below, sequenced in a study of shared clonotypes between healthy human individuals. The protocol was immunoSEQ multiplex PCR, while the TCRdb copy is restricted to in-frame clones and leaves out a portion. The table has fewer than 550,000 clones, almost 80% seen once; the top ten hold under 15%. The sequenced material came from PBMCs. Receptors originate from a woman between 35 and 50 years old in good health. Some clones in this sample may be carry-over from other donors' samples.

The chain is built from TRBV10-2 and TRBJ2-7, with 12 bases identical to TRBD1. Looked up from germline, CDR1 is WSHSY and CDR2 is SAAADI. The CDR3 length is 16 residues. V was pared by 6 bases and J by 5 bases, with 11 bases of the junction left unmatched. CDR3 sequence reads: CASREPGQGASNEQYF. CDR3 coding DNA: TGCGCCAGCAGGGAACCGGGACAGGGGGCGTCTAACGAGCAGTACTTC.

This clone appeared a few times. V usage is TRBV10-3 and J usage is TRBJ1-2; D ambiguous. Per the germline V gene, CDR1 is ENHRY and CDR2 is SYGVKD. The V and J ends lost 0 bases and 7 bases respectively, with 6 bases between them. The CDR3 loop spans 12 amino acids. The CDR3 DNA reads TGTGCCATCAGTGAGTCGAGCCTTGGCTACACCTTC. This encodes CAISESSLGYTF.

This clone was seen at least ten times. V is TRBV30 and J is TRBJ1-6; no clear D gene. The CDR3 spans 12 residues. V lost 1 base to trimming and J lost 6 bases, with 4 bases between them. Germline V gene sequence: CDR1 GTSNPN, CDR2 SVGIG (reference sequence). The CDR3 is CAWSDLNSPLHF. The CDR3 nucleotides are TGTGCCTGGAGTGACCTTAATTCACCCCTCCACTTT.

The rearrangement links TRBV19 to TRBJ1-2; D unresolved. Trimming stripped 4 bases from V and 0 bases from J, with 12 bases between. The CDR3 covers 15 residues. Germline V gene lookup returns CDR1 LNHDA and CDR2 SQIVND (reference sequence). The CDR3 coding sequence is TGTGCCAGTAGTACCTCCTGGCAGCCTAACTATGGCTACACCTTC. This codes for CASSTSWQPNYGYTF.

This clone has only a few counts. The gene calls are TRBV28 and TRBJ1-2; D unresolved. V was cut by 2 bases and J by 1 base, with 14 bases left in between. The CDR3 length is 16 residues. Germline V CDR1 and CDR2: MDHEN, SYDVKM. Here the CDR3 DNA reads TGTGCCAGCAGTTTAGTACTCAGTAGAAATAACTATGGCTACACCTTC. Its translation is CASSLVLSRNNYGYTF.

This clone has only a few counts. The CDR3 loop reads CASSLLRGDYEQYF. CDR3 nucleotide sequence: TGTGCCAGCAGCCTACTTAGAGGGGACTACGAGCAGTACTTC. The V gene is TRBV2, the J gene TRBJ2-7; the D call may be TRBD1 or TRBD2 (5 bases each). Germline V CDR1 and CDR2: SNHLY, FYNNEI. The CDR3 is 14 residues long. V lost 6 bases to trimming and J lost 3 bases, with 15 bases between them. Supplemented by reference TRBV2 and TRBJ2-7, the full variable domain reads EPEVTQTPSHQVTQMGQEVILRCVPISNHLYFYWYRQILGQKVEFLVSFYNNEISEKSEIFDDQFSVERPDGSNFTLKIRSTKLEDSAMYFCASSLLRGDYEQYFGPGTRLTVT.

The chain couples TRBV10-3 to TRBJ2-7; D gene ambiguous. Looked up from germline, CDR1 is ENHRY and CDR2 is SYGVKD. This CDR3 is 13 amino acids long. Trimming pared 3 bases from V and 4 bases from J, leaving 10 bases between. This CDR3 reads CAISETELYEQYF. CDR3 DNA: TGTGCCATCAGTGAAACGGAACTATACGAGCAGTACTTC.

The rearrangement joins TRBV7-6 to TRBJ2-1, with D perhaps given as TRBD1 or TRBD2 (5 bases each). V was cut by 4 bases and J by 0 bases, with 16 bases left in between. Germline loops: CDR1 SGHVS, CDR2 FNYEAQ. The CDR3 sequence is 17 residues long. Here the CDR3 DNA reads TGTGCCAGCAGCTGGACCCCCGGGGCTAGCTCCTACAATGAGCAGTTCTTC. Translation: CASSWTPGASSYNEQFF.

The chain employs TRBV29-1 and TRBJ1-5; weak D call: TRBD1 (5 bases). In germline, CDR1 is SQVTM, CDR2 ANQGSEA. CDR3 length: 12 amino acids. The V and J ends lost 0 bases and 5 bases respectively, with 5 bases between them. The CDR3 region has the DNA TGCAGCGTTGAAGAAGGGGATCAGCCCCAGCATTTT. The encoded protein is CSVEEGDQPQHF.

The chain has TRBV19 and TRBJ2-7; no reliable D call. In germline, CDR1 is LNHDA, CDR2 SQIVND (reference sequence). The ends were cut back, 3 bases at V and 5 bases at J, with 11 bases in the middle. There are 13 residues in the CDR3. CDR3 nucleotide sequence: TGTGCCAGTAGTATGAATCTGGCTAACGAGCAGTACTTC. Its translation: CASSMNLANEQYF.

V is TRBV7-9 and J is TRBJ1-2; 12 positions agree with TRBD1. The V segment lost 5 bases and the J segment 5 bases; nucleotides outside the gene matches: 6. The CDR3 is made up of 15 amino acids. Germline CDR1 is SEHNR and CDR2 is FQNEAQ (reference sequence). The DNA of the CDR3 is TGTGCCAGCAGCCCAGGGACAGGGGGCTGGTATGGCTACACCTTC. As protein: CASSPGTGGWYGYTF.

CDR3 coding DNA: TGTGCCAGCAGTGAAGGACACCTCACCCCCAAGACCCAGTACTTC. Residues: CASSEGHLTPKTQYF. The gene calls are TRBV6-1 and TRBJ2-5, with no clear D. From germline, CDR1 is MNHNS and CDR2 SASEGT. The CDR3 contains 15 residues. The germline V and J ends were trimmed by 1 base and 6 bases, with 15 bases remaining between them.

V is TRBV28 and J is TRBJ1-5; D is unresolved. This CDR3 is built from 14 residues. V lost 3 bases to trimming and J lost 0 bases, with 6 bases between them. CDR1 and CDR2 from the germline V gene are MDHEN and SYDVKM. The CDR3 loop reads CASSFGGSNQPQHF. CDR3 sequence (DNA): TGTGCCAGCAGTTTTGGCGGTAGCAATCAGCCCCAGCATTTT.

This rearrangement joins TRBV5-1 to TRBJ2-6; 15 bases align to TRBD2. V was clipped by 0 bases and J by 0 bases; unmatched bases: 7. Per the germline V gene, CDR1 is SGHRS and CDR2 is YFSETQ. The CDR3 is 21 amino acids. CDR3: CASSLGPGLAGGPSGANVLTF. CDR3 sequence (DNA): TGCGCCAGCAGCTTGGGCCCGGGACTAGCGGGAGGCCCCTCTGGGGCCAACGTCCTGACTTTC.

The chain carries TRBV18 and TRBJ2-1; 8 nucleotides agree with TRBD2. The germline V gene has CDR1 KGHSH and CDR2 LQKENI. This CDR3 has 14 residues. V dropped 8 bases and J dropped 6; count of bases not matched to a gene: 9. The CDR3 region has the DNA TGTGCCAGCCACCCCCCGGGAGGGCTCAATGAGCAGTTCTTC. Residues: CASHPPGGLNEQFF.

The V and J genes are TRBV19 and TRBJ1-4; 11 nucleotides line up with TRBD1. This CDR3 contains 19 residues. Looked up from germline, CDR1 is LNHDA and CDR2 is SQIVND (reference sequence). V was clipped by 4 bases and J by 2 bases; unmatched bases: 12. The CDR3 region has the DNA TGTGCCAGTAGTACCGGACAGGGGGCGCTTTTTACGACTAATGAAAAACTGTTTTTT. This translates into CASSTGQGALFTTNEKLFF. Using reference TRBV19 and TRBJ1-4 for the parts outside the CDR3, the full variable domain is DGGITQSPKYLFRKEGQNVTLSCEQNLNHDAMYWYRQDPGQGLRLIYYSQIVNDFQKGDIAEGYSVSREKKESFPLTVTSAQKNPTAFYLCASSTGQGALFTTNEKLFFGSGTQLSVL.

J is TRBJ1-2 and V is TRBV10-3; D uncertain. The germline CDR1 and CDR2 sequences are ENHRY and SYGVKD. V lost 0 bases and J 5 bases, leaving 4 bases between the germline ends. This CDR3 contains 12 residues. The CDR3 loop reads CAISESSYGYTF. CDR3 DNA sequence: TGTGCCATCAGTGAGTCGAGTTATGGCTACACCTTC.

This chain links TRBV18 with TRBJ2-7; D gene uncertain. Trimming removed 1 base at V and 2 bases at J, with 9 bases between. CDR3 length: 14 residues. Per germline, CDR1 KGHSH and CDR2 LQKENI. The CDR3: CASSPRGPPYEQYF. CDR3 DNA sequence: TGTGCCAGCTCACCACGTGGACCCCCCTACGAGCAGTACTTC.

V is TRBV27 and J is TRBJ1-5; 8 positions match TRBD1. CDR1 is MNHEY and CDR2 is SMNVEV in the germline V gene (reference sequence). The CDR3 is 16 residues long. The junction had 8 bases not matched to a gene; V was cut back by 5 bases and J by 2 bases. The CDR3 loop reads CASSPRTGWGNQPQHF. CDR3 in DNA: TGTGCCAGCAGTCCCCGGACAGGGTGGGGCAATCAGCCCCAGCATTTT.

The chain recombines TRBV7-9 with TRBJ2-3; 8 nucleotides line up with TRBD1. Germline V gene lookup returns CDR1 SEHNR and CDR2 FQNEAQ (reference sequence). The CDR3 has 13 amino acids. V shed 5 bases, J shed 6 bases, and the junction held 4 bases outside the gene matches. The CDR3 DNA sequence: TGTGCCAGCAGCACGACAGGGGTCGATACGCAGTATTTT. The encoded protein is CASSTTGVDTQYF.

The chain employs TRBV7-9 and TRBJ2-3; 13 positions match TRBD2. Germline loops: CDR1 SEHNR, CDR2 FQNEAQ (reference sequence). The CDR3 totals 15 residues. V lost 4 bases to trimming and J lost 6 bases; unmatched junction nucleotides: 4. The CDR3 DNA reads TGTGCCAGCAGCTGGACTAGCGGGAGTTCGGATACGCAGTATTTT. It codes for CASSWTSGSSDTQYF.

The rearrangement uses TRBV7-8 and TRBJ2-7; TRBD1 matches at 8 bases. Germline trimming cut 5 bases from V and 2 bases from J; bases unmatched to any gene: 8. Germline assignment: CDR1 SGHVS and CDR2 FQNEAQ. The CDR3 runs to 15 residues. This chain's CDR3 is CASSLGAGGAYEQYF. The CDR3 nucleotides are TGTGCCAGCAGCCTCGGGGCAGGGGGCGCCTACGAGCAGTACTTC.

V is TRBV15 and J is TRBJ1-2; D remains ambiguous. Germline V gene lookup returns CDR1 LNHNV and CDR2 YYDKDF (reference sequence). This CDR3 comprises 14 residues. V lost 1 base, J lost 2 bases, and 8 bases lay in between. CDR3 sequence: CATSRVAGNYGYTF. DNA of the CDR3: TGTGCCACCAGCAGAGTTGCGGGAAACTATGGCTACACCTTC. Looking up the rest from reference TRBV15 and TRBJ1-2 gives the full variable domain: DAMVIQNPRYQVTQFGKPVTLSCSQTLNHNVMYWYQQKSSQAPKLLFHYYDKDFNNEADTPDNFQSRRPNTSFCFLDIRSPGLGDTAMYLCATSRVAGNYGYTFGSGTRLTVV.

V gene TRBV28 combines with J gene TRBJ1-2; D not resolved. Germline V lookup: CDR1 MDHEN, CDR2 SYDVKM. There are 11 residues in the CDR3. As DNA, the CDR3 is TGTGCTTCTGGGGAGGGTTGGGGCTACACCTTC. It specifies CASGEGWGYTF.

This clone was recorded many times. This sample includes further DNA sequences coding for the same CDR3. This chain connects TRBV27 to TRBJ1-3; D call uncertain. Germline V gene data show CDR1 as MNHEY and CDR2 as SMNVEV (reference sequence). There are 14 residues in the CDR3. V lost 4 bases and J lost 0, with 7 bases in between. The CDR3 spells CASSSLGSGNTIYF. CDR3 sequence (DNA): TGTGCCAGCAGTTCCCTAGGCTCTGGAAACACCATATATTTT.

A single count supports this clone. The chain combines TRBV7-2 with TRBJ1-2; a weak D match, TRBD1 (5 bases). The CDR3 covers 11 residues. V lost 4 bases and J lost 8, with 8 bases in between. Germline V CDR1 and CDR2: SGHTA, FQGNSA. Written as DNA, the CDR3 is TGTGCCAGCAGCTATAGGGGAGGCTACACCTTC. It translates to CASSYRGGYTF.

This clone is a singleton in its sample. This rearrangement joins TRBV27 to TRBJ2-1; 9 nucleotides line up with TRBD2. V dropped 2 bases and J dropped 7; count of bases not matched to a gene: 9. CDR3 length: 16 residues. Germline loops: CDR1 MNHEY, CDR2 SMNVEV (reference sequence). CDR3 residues: CASSLLGSGSGNEQFF. CDR3 sequence (DNA): TGTGCCAGCAGTTTACTCGGTAGCGGGAGTGGAAATGAGCAGTTCTTC.

This sequence joins TRBV30 and TRBJ2-7, with D uncertain. This CDR3 is built from 12 residues. With 1 base removed from V and 7 bases from J, the gap between germline ends came to 11 bases. In germline, CDR1 is GTSNPN, CDR2 SVGIG (reference sequence). The CDR3 bases are TGTGCCTGGAGTGATTGGGCGGTAGAGCAGTACTTC. It yields the protein CAWSDWAVEQYF.

This clone was seen many times. This rearrangement joins TRBV30 to TRBJ1-6; 7 bases are shared with TRBD1. V lost 8 bases to trimming and J lost 7 bases; unmatched junction nucleotides: 8. CDR3 length equals 13 residues. Germline CDR1 GTSNPN, CDR2 SVGIG (reference sequence). DNA for the CDR3: TGTGCCGCCCGGGACAGAGAAAATTCACCCCTCCACTTT. Translation: CAARDRENSPLHF.